Listed here is a single T cell receptor (beta chain). Study processing details: Reference gene primer amplification gave nucleated cell count estimates. Assay: immunoSEQ multiplex PCR; the TCRdb copy retains only in-frame clones and omits some. That table gives V, J and clone size, and the DNA gave D and trimming. Found here are some 250,000 clones, around 87% of them singletons; the top ten hold less than 4%. The sample comes from a study of blood T cell repertoires in COVID-19. Overall study context: Acute and convalescent COVID-19 samples came from the United States, Italy and Spain.

The specimen was peripheral blood. The origin of this receptor is a woman aged 30 to 39 who had recovered from COVID-19.

The CDR3 spells CASSQENRGPNYGYTF. The CDR3 region has the DNA TGTGCCAGCAGCCAAGAGAATCGCGGGCCTAACTATGGCTACACCTTC. The chain links TRBV3-1 (or the pseudogene TRBV3-2) to TRBJ1-2; D unresolved. Germline-derived CDR1 and CDR2 are LGHDT and YNNKEL (reference sequence). V lost 0 bases to trimming and J lost 0 bases, with 11 bases between them. The CDR3 length is 16 residues.